This TCR beta chain was sequenced for a study of T-cell reconstitution after alpha-beta-depleted transplantation in children (dated by TCRdb to 2016 to 2017). Regarding the complete study: Using TCR repertoire profiling, the study followed T-cell immune reconstitution in a quantitative way in children after TCRalphabeta/CD19-depleted allogeneic hematopoietic cell transplantation.

General findings and caveats noted by the study authors: About two months after transplant, the apparently early recovery of alphabetaT-cell counts reportedly depended on just several hundred clones that had expanded rapidly and came from non-depleted graft cells. The high TCRbeta diversity at day 60 in some patients was ascribed to recipient T cells and intrathymic progenitors that had survived conditioning. Over subsequent months, a decline in hyperexpanded clone frequencies was noted, and after one year, T-cell counts and TCRbeta diversity were mostly ascribed to newly produced T cells.

Notes on this clonotype: The specificity of this receptor is unknown. Base qualities are not provided; no much larger clone lies one nucleotide away.

The library was produced with PCR. This sample was sequenced with an Illumina HiSeq 2500. TCR libraries were prepared with molecular barcoding, using unique molecular identifiers to normalize TCRbeta repertoire quantification. The public sequencing data were trimmed at Q25 with fastp and processed into clonotypes with MiXCR by TCRdb, which kept only in-frame beta chains. Rows matching on CDR3 protein sequence are summarized as one entry with the most common DNA and genes. This sample is represented by 330,000 or so distinct CDR3 sequences; roughly 9.1% of them were singletons. Clones ranked in the top ten supply less than 9% of the sample. According to the study, the label for this sample's treatment or condition signals: allogeneic hematopoietic cell transplantation with graft depleted of TCRalphabeta T cells and CD19 B cells. The transplant recipients were children given TCRalphabeta/CD19-depleted allogeneic hematopoietic cell grafts.

Sequencing used PBMCs, obtained before TCRalphabeta/CD19-depleted stem cell transplant. The origin of this receptor is a boy under three years old with acute myeloid leukemia, due to receive a stem cell transplant.

The CDR3 protein: CSAIDGTQYF. The sequence in DNA is TGCAGTGCTATAGATGGGACGCAGTATTTT. The chain is made from TRBV20-1 and TRBJ2-3, with the D gene uncertain. From the cysteine up to the phenylalanine, the CDR3 has a length of 10 residues. The only DNA kept is the CDR3, 30 bases in frame from the first base. V loses 4 bases of germline sequence and J loses 9 bases, and the interval between the two ends is 8 bases. The germline V gene (reference sequence) gives CDR1 as DFQATT and CDR2 as SNEGSKA.